Sequencing of this T cell receptor (beta chain) was carried out in a study of tumor and adjacent non-tumor tissue in lung cancer. About the study: The cohort had approximately 13 adenocarcinoma, 2 squamous cell and 1 small cell patients. Aged about 31 to 85 years, patients included roughly eleven men and five or six women with stage I to III disease.

Points from the study as a whole: Tumor tissue had significantly higher TCR diversity than normal lung. Shorter survival was associated with higher TCR diversity in tumors.

The CDR3 has 14 residues. CDR1 DFQATT and CDR2 SNEGSKA come from the germline V gene (reference sequence). TCRbeta libraries were built with three rounds of nested PCR, modified from ARM-PCR. TCRdb re-called the multiplex PCR reads through MiXCR, storing one row per CDR3 protein. The sample shows 90,000 to 100,000 distinct CDR3 sequences, about 80% of them seen only once. On this clonotype: Its antigen is as yet unknown. Mismatch with germline at one junction end may stem from a read error.

RNA was extracted from bulk tissue without any cell sorting. The normal lung tissue was taken more than 3 cm from the tumor edge. This sequence joins TRBV20-1 and TRBJ2-1, with D tentatively TRBD2 (5 bases). Material: distant non-tumor lung tissue. This receptor was obtained from a man aged 55-75 years with small cell lung cancer. The CDR3 region has the DNA TGCAGTGTTAGAGGGATCAACAGTTACAATGAGCAGTTCTTC. Protein: CSVRGINSYNEQFF.